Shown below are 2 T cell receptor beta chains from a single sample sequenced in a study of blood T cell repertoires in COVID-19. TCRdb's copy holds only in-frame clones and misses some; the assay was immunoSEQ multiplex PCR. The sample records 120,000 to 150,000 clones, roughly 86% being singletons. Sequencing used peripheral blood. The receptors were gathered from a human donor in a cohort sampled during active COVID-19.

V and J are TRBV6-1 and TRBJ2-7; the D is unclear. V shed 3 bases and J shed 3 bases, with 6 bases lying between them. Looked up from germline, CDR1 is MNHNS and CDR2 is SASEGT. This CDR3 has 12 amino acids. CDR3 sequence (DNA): TGTGCCAGCAGTGATCTTCTCTACGAGCAGTACTTC. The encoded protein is CASSDLLYEQYF.

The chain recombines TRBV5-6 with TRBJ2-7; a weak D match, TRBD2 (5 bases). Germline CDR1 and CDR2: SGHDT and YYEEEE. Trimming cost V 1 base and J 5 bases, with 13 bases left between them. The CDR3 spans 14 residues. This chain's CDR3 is CASSLRGTGHEQYF. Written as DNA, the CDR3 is TGTGCCAGCAGCTTGCGGGGAACGGGTCACGAGCAGTACTTC.